The entry below gives a single T cell receptor (beta chain) sequence along with its context. This specimen belongs to a study of control samples from healthy donors and cancer patients. Clones were read by immunoSEQ multiplex PCR, and TCRdb kept only the in-frame ones, dropping some. The sample contains 150,000 to 200,000 clones, 70% to 90% of which appear only once. V shed 1 base and J shed 8 bases, with 20 bases lying between them. The V gene's germline CDR1 is GTSNPN and CDR2 SVGIG (reference sequence). This CDR3 contains 16 residues. Specimen: blood. The V call is TRBV30, the J call TRBJ1-4; D is unresolved. The clonotype comes from a man between 18 and 35 years old in good health. CDR3 nucleotides: TGTGCCTGGAGTGCAACCTCGGGCCCCCCGGGAGAAAAACTGTTTTTT. Amino acids: CAWSATSGPPGEKLFF. Based on the CDR3 plus reference TRBV30 and TRBJ1-4, the full variable domain is SQTIHQWPATLVQPVGSPLSLECTVEGTSNPNLYWYRQAAGRGLQLLFYSVGIGQISSEVPQNLSASRPQDRQFILSSKKLLLSDSGFYLCAWSATSGPPGEKLFFGSGTQLSVL.